Listed below are T cell receptor beta chains from one sample, sequenced in a study of metastatic and nonmetastatic thyroid tumors. TCRdb reanalyzed the PCR reads with MiXCR. The table includes roughly 8,900 clones, about a quarter detected once. Sequencing input: adjacent normal tissue. These receptor sequences come from a female donor with papillary thyroid cancer or a benign thyroid nodule (not recorded which). Some clones in this sample may be carry-over from other donors' samples. Each CDR3 is given with its conserved first and last residue. A D gene is named only where the DNA matches it firmly. Expanded clones get a size class; other rows say once, few or many, or leave the size out.

TRBV20-1	.	TRBJ1-1	.	TGCAGTGCTAGAGCACTCAAATCGGACACTGAAGCTTTCTTT	CSARALKSDTEAFF
TRBV2	few	TRBJ2-5	.	TGTGCCAGGGGGGAATACGGGACCCAGTACTTC	CARGEYGTQYF
TRBV6-1	few	TRBJ1-3	TRBD1	TGTGCCAGCAGTCATGGGAGGGGGCTTGGAAACACCATATATTTT	CASSHGRGLGNTIYF
TRBV7-8	.	TRBJ2-3	.	TGTGCCAGCAGCCTAGGGACACCCCTTAGCACACATACGCAGTATTTT	CASSLGTPLSTHTQYF
TRBV6-1	few	TRBJ1-2	.	TGTGCCAGCAGTCGAGAGAACAGGGAAAACTATGGCTACACCTTC	CASSRENRENYGYTF
TRBV15	.	TRBJ2-7	TRBD2	TGTGGCACCAGCAGAGCCGGGACTAGCGTGCTCGAGGAGTACTTC	CGTSRAGTSVLEEYF
TRBV20-1	.	TRBJ1-5	.	TGCAGTGCTAGATACTCCGGGGCCAATAGCAATCAGCCCCAGCATTTT	CSARYSGANSNQPQHF
TRBV10-2	few	TRBJ2-3	TRBD2	TGCGCCAGCAGTGACCAGCGGGGGGTCAAGTGGGCAGATACGCAGTATTTT	CASSDQRGVKWADTQYF
TRBV13	.	TRBJ1-1	TRBD1	TGTGCCAGCAGTCGAGGGGACAGGGAATCGGACACTGAAGCTTTCTTT	CASSRGDRESDTEAFF
TRBV10-2	few	TRBJ2-3	.	TGCGCCGCAAGGGGGAGCACAGATACGCAGTATTTT	CAARGSTDTQYF
TRBV12-3/TRBV12-4	few	TRBJ1-2	.	TGTGCCAGCAGTTTAGGATCCGGGACCGGCTACACCTTC	CASSLGSGTGYTF
TRBV29-1	many	TRBJ2-3	.	TGCAGCGTTCGCCGACAGGTACGGACAGATACGCAGTATTTT	CSVRRQVRTDTQYF
TRBV30	medium-sized	TRBJ1-2	TRBD1	TGTGCCTGGAGTGTGGCAGGGGGCGGCCCCTATGGCTACACCTTC	CAWSVAGGGPYGYTF
TRBV6-1	.	TRBJ1-1	.	TGTGCCAGCAGTGCCGAAGGTCCCACTGAAGCTTTCTTT	CASSAEGPTEAFF
TRBV20-1	medium-sized	TRBJ1-1	.	TGCAGTGCGAAATCAGGGTTTTGGAACACTGAAGCTTTCTTT	CSAKSGFWNTEAFF
TRBV6-5	few	TRBJ1-1	.	TGTGCCAGCAGTTACGGGGGTTTGGACACTGAAGCTTTCTTT	CASSYGGLDTEAFF
TRBV6-9	.	TRBJ2-3	.	TGTGCCAGCAGTCTCCGGGACGGCTACCTCACAGATACGCAGTATTTT	CASSLRDGYLTDTQYF
TRBV7-2	many	TRBJ2-5	TRBD1	TGTGCCAGCAGCGTTTACAGGGGCCAGACCCAGTACTTC	CASSVYRGQTQYF
TRBV12-3/TRBV12-4	.	TRBJ1-1	.	TGTGCCAGCAGGCGGAGGGAGGACTCCACTGAAGCTTTCTTT	CASRRREDSTEAFF
TRBV27	few	TRBJ1-3	TRBD1	TGTGCCAGCAGCGCCCGGGACAGGGCACTCGACACCATATATTTT	CASSARDRALDTIYF
TRBV9	.	TRBJ2-3	.	TGTGCCAGCAGAGTAGCTCCCGCAGATACGGAGTATTTT	CASRVAPADTEYF
TRBV12-3/TRBV12-4	few	TRBJ1-1	.	TGTGCCAGCACAAACTTCTGGGGGACATACCTGAACACTGAAGCTTTCTTT	CASTNFWGTYLNTEAFF
TRBV5-1	.	TRBJ2-6	.	TGCGCCAGCAGCTTCCTCCTCTCTGTGGCCAACGTCCTTACTTTC	CASSFLLSVANVLTF
TRBV6-1	few	TRBJ1-1	.	TGTGCCAGCACCCTTCAGACTGAAGCTTTCTTT	CASTLQTEAFF
TRBV20-1	once	TRBJ2-7	.	TGCAGTGCTAGAGAATGGAAAAGCCACGAGCAGTACTTC	CSAREWKSHEQYF
TRBV28	.	TRBJ1-4	TRBD1	TGTGCCAGCAGTTTATTGTTCGGACAGGGGGCCTCTGCAACTAATGAAAAACTGTTTTTT	CASSLLFGQGASATNEKLFF
TRBV5-4	many	TRBJ1-1	.	TGTGCCAGCAGCCAGGACCGGGCGGAAGCTTTCTTT	CASSQDRAEAFF
TRBV6-4	.	TRBJ2-1	TRBD2	TGTGCCAGCAGTGACTCTAGCGGGGGTGCCTATGAGCAGTTCTTC	CASSDSSGGAYEQFF